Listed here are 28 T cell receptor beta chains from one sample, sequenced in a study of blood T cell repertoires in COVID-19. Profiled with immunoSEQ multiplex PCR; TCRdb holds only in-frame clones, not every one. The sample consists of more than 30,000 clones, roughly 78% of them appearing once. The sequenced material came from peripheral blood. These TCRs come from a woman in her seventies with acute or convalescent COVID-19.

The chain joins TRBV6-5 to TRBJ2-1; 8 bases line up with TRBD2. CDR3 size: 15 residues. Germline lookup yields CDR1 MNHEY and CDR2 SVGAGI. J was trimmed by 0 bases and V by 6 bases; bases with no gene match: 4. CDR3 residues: CASSLSGSSYNEQFF. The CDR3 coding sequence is TGTGCCAGCAGCCTAAGCGGGAGCTCCTACAATGAGCAGTTCTTC.

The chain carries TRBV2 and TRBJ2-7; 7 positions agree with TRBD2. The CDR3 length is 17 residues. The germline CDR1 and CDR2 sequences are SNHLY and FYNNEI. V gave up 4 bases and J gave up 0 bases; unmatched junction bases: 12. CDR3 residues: CASSGPPSGLNSYEQYF. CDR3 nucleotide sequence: TGTGCCAGCAGTGGCCCCCCTAGCGGACTGAACTCCTACGAGCAGTACTTC.

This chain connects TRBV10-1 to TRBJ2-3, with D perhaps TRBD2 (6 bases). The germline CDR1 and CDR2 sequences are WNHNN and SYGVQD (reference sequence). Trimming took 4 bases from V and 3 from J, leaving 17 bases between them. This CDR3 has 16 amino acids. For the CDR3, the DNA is TGCGCCAGCAGTGTAAGGGGCGGCGGGGAGACAGATACGCAGTATTTT. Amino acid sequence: CASSVRGGGETDTQYF.

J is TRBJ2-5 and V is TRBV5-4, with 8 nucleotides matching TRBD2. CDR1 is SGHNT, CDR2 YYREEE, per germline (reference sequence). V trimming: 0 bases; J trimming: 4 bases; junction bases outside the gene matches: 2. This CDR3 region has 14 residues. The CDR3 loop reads CASSLGTSPETQYF. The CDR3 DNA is TGTGCCAGCAGCTTGGGGACTAGCCCAGAGACCCAGTACTTC. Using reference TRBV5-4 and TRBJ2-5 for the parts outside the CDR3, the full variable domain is ETGVTQSPTHLIKTRGQQVTLRCSSQSGHNTVSWYQQALGQGPQFIFQYYREEENGRGNFPPRFSGLQFPNYSSELNVNALELDDSALYLCASSLGTSPETQYFGPGTRLLVL.

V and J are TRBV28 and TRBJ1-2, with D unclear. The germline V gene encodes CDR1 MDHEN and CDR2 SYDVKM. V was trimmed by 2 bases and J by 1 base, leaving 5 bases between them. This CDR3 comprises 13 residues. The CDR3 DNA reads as TGTGCCAGCAGTTTAGGAGTTAACTATGGCTACACCTTC. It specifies CASSLGVNYGYTF.

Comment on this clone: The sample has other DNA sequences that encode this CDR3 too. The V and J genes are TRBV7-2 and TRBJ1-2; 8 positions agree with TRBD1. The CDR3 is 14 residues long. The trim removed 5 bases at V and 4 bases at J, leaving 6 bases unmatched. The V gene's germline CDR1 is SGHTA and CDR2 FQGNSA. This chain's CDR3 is CASSLSTGGYGYTF. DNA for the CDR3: TGTGCCAGCAGCCTTTCCACAGGGGGCTATGGCTACACCTTC.

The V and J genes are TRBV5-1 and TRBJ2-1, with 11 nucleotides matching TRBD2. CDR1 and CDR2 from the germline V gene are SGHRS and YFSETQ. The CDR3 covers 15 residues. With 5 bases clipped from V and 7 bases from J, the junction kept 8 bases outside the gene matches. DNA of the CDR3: TGCGCCAGCAGGCTCTTAGCGGGAGGGGTAAATGAGCAGTTCTTC. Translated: CASRLLAGGVNEQFF.

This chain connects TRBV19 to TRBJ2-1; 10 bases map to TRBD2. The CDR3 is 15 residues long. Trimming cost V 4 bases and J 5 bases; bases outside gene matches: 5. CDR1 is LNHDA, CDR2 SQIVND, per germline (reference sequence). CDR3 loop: CASSRAGGTNNEQFF. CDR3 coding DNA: TGTGCCAGTAGTAGAGCGGGGGGGACTAACAATGAGCAGTTCTTC.

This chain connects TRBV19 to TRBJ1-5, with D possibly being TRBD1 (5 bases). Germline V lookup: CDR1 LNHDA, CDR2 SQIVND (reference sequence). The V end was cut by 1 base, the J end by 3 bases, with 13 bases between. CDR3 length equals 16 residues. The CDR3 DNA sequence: TGTGCCAGTAGTATAGTCGGGCAGGGCACCAATCAGCCCCAGCATTTT. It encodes CASSIVGQGTNQPQHF.

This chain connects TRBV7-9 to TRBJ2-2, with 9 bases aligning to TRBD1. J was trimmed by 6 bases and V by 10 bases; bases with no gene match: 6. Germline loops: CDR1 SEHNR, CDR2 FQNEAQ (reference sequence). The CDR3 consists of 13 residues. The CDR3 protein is CANRQGVSGELFF. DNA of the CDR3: TGTGCCAATAGACAGGGGGTCTCCGGGGAGCTGTTTTTT.

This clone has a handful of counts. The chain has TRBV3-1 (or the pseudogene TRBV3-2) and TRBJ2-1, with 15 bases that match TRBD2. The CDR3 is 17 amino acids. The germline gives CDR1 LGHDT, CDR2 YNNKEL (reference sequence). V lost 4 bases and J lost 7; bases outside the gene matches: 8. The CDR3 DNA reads TGTGCCAGCAGCCGCCGGACTAGCGGGGGGGGCCGGAATGAGCAGTTCTTC. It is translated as CASSRRTSGGGRNEQFF.

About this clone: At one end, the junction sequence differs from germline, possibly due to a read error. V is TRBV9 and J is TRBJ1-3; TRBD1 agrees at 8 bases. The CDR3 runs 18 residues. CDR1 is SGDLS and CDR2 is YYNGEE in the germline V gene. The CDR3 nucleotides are TGTGCCAGCAGCTCTCAAGAGGGACAGGCGCGCTCTAGAAACACCATATATTTT. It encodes CASSSQEGQARSRNTIYF.

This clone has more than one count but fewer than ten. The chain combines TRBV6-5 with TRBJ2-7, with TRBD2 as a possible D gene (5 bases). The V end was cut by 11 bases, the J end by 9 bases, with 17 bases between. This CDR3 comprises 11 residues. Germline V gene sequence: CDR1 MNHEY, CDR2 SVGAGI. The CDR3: CAPVLGARQYF. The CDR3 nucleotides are TGTGCCCCCGTGTTGGGAGCTAGGCAGTACTTC.

Here the CDR3 DNA reads TGTGCCAGCTCACCCAACGCGGACAGGAATCAGCCCCAGCATTTT. Protein sequence: CASSPNADRNQPQHF. V gene TRBV18 combines with J gene TRBJ1-5, with TRBD1 matching 7 bases. CDR1 is KGHSH, CDR2 LQKENI, per germline. CDR3 length: 15 residues. The J segment lost 4 bases and the V segment lost 3 bases, leaving 6 bases of the junction unmatched.

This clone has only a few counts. The DNA for the CDR3 is TGTGCCAGCAGCGCCCACGGGGCGGGAGGTAAAGAGACCCAGTACTTC. This translates into CASSAHGAGGKETQYF. V is TRBV7-2 and J is TRBJ2-5; the match to TRBD2 covers 8 bases. CDR3 length equals 16 residues. Germline V lookup: CDR1 SGHTA, CDR2 FQGNSA. V shed 5 bases, J shed 3 bases, and the junction held 11 bases outside the gene matches.

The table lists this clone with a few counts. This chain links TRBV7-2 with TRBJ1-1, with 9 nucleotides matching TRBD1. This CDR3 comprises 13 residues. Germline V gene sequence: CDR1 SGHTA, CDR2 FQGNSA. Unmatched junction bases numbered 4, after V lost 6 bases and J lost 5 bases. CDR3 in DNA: TGTGCCAGCAGTAATGACAGGGGGACTGAAGCTTTCTTT. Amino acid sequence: CASSNDRGTEAFF.

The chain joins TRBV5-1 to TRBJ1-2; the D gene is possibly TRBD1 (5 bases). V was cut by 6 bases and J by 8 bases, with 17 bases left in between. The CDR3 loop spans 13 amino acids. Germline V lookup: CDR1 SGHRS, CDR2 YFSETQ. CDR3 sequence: CASTDRIREGYTF. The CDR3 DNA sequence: TGCGCCAGCACCGATAGAATCAGGGAAGGCTACACCTTC.

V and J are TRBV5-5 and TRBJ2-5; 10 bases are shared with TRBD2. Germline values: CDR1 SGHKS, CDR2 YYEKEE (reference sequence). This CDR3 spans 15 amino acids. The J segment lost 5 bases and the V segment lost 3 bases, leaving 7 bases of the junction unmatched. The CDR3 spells CASSWGLANLETQYF. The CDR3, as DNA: TGTGCCAGCAGCTGGGGACTAGCGAATTTGGAGACCCAGTACTTC.

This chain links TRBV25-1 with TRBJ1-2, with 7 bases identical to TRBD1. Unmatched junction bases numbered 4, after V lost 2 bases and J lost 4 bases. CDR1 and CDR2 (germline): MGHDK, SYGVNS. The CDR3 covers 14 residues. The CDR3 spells CASSEEGAGYGYTF. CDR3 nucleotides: TGTGCCAGCAGTGAAGAGGGGGCCGGCTATGGCTACACCTTC.

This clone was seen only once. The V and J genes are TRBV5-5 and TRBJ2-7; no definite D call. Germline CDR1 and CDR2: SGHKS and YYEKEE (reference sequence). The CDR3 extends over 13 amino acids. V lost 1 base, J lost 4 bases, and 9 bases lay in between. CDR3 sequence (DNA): TGTGCCAGCAGCTTGACTCCCTTTTACGAGCAGTACTTC. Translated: CASSLTPFYEQYF.

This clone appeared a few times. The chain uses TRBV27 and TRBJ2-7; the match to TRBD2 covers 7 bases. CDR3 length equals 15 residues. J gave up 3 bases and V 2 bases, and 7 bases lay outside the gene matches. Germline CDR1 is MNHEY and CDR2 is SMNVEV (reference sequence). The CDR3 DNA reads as TGTGCCAGCAGTTTAGGAGTTGCGGGAGTCTACGAGCAGTACTTC. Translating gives CASSLGVAGVYEQYF.

The CDR3 loop reads CASKGGGGGTEAFF. The DNA of the CDR3 is TGTGCCAGCAAGGGTGGGGGAGGAGGCACTGAAGCTTTCTTT. The V and J genes are TRBV6-5 and TRBJ1-1, with D perhaps TRBD1 (5 bases). CDR3 size: 14 residues. Germline V lookup: CDR1 MNHEY, CDR2 SVGAGI. V lost 7 bases, J lost 4 bases, and 16 bases lay in between.

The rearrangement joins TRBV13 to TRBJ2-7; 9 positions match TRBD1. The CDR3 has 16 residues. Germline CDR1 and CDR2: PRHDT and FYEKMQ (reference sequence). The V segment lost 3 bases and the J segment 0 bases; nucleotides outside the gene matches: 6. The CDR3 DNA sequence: TGTGCCAGCAGCTTGTACCCGGGACAGGGCTCCTACGAGCAGTACTTC. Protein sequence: CASSLYPGQGSYEQYF.

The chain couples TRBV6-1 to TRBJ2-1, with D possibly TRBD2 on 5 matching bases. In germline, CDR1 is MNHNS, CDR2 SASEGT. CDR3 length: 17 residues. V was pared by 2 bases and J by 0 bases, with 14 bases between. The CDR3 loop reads CASSEMGSGSSYNEQFF. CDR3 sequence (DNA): TGTGCCAGCAGTGAAATGGGGAGCGGTAGCTCCTACAATGAGCAGTTCTTC.

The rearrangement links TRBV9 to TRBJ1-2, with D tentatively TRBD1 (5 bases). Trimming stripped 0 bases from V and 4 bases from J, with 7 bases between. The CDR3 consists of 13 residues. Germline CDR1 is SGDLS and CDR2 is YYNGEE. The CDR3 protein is CASSVVGGYGYTF. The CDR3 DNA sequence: TGTGCCAGCAGCGTAGTCGGGGGCTATGGCTACACCTTC.

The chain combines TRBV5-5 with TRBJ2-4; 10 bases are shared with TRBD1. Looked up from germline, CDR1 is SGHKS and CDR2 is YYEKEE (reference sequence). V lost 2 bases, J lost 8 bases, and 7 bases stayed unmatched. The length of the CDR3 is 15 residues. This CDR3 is CASSFPGQGTDIQYF. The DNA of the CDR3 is TGTGCCAGCAGCTTTCCGGGACAGGGGACGGACATTCAGTACTTC. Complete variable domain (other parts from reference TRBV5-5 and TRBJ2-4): DAGVTQSPTHLIKTRGQQVTLRCSPISGHKSVSWYQQVLGQGPQFIFQYYEKEERGRGNFPDRFSARQFPNYSSELNVNALLLGDSALYLCASSFPGQGTDIQYFGAGTRLSVL.

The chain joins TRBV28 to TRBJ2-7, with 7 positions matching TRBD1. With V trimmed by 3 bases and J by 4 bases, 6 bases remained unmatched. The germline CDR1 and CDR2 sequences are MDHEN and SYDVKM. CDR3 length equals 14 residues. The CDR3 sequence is CASSLVDREYEQYF. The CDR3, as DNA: TGTGCCAGCAGTTTGGTCGACAGGGAGTACGAGCAGTACTTC. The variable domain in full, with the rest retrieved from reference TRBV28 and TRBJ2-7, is DVKVTQSSRYLVKRTGEKVFLECVQDMDHENMFWYRQDPGLGLRLIYFSYDVKMKEKGDIPEGYSVSREKKERFSLILESASTNQTSMYLCASSLVDREYEQYFGPGTRLTVT.

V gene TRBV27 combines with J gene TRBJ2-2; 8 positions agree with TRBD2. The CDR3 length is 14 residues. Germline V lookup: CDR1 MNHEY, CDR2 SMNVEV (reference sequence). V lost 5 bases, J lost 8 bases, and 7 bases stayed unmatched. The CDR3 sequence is CASSTAGVAGELFF. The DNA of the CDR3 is TGTGCCAGCAGTACAGCGGGAGTGGCGGGGGAGCTGTTTTTT.